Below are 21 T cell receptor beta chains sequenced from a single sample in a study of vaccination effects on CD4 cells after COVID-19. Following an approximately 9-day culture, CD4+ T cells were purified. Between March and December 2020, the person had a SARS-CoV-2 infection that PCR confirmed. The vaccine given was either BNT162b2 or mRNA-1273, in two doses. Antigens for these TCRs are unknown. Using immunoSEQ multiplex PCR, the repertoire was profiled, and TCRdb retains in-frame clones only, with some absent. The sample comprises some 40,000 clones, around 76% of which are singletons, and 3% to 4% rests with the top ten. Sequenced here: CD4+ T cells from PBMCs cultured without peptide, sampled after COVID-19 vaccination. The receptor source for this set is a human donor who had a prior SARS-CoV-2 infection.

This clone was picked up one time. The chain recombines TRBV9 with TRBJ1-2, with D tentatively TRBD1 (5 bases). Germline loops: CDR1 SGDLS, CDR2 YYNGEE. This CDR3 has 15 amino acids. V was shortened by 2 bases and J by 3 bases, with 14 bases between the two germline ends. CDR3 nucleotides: TGTGCCAGCAGCGTGGGGGAAAGCGATTACTATGGCTACACCTTC. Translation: CASSVGESDYYGYTF.

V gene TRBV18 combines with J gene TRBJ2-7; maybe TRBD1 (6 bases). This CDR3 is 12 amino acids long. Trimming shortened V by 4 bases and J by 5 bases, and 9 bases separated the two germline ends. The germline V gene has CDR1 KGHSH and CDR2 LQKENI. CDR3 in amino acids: CASSRRTDEQYF. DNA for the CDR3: TGTGCCAGCTCACGACGGACAGACGAGCAGTACTTC.

The CDR3 region is CASSILAAGEETQYF. The CDR3 DNA follows: TGTGCCAGTAGTATATTAGCAGCGGGGGAAGAGACCCAGTACTTC. The chain combines TRBV19 with TRBJ2-5, with 8 bases matching TRBD2. This CDR3 spans 15 amino acids. V shed 2 bases and J 3 bases; nucleotides not matched to a gene: 5. Germline loops: CDR1 LNHDA, CDR2 SQIVND (reference sequence). The variable domain in full, with the rest retrieved from reference TRBV19 and TRBJ2-5, is DGGITQSPKYLFRKEGQNVTLSCEQNLNHDAMYWYRQDPGQGLRLIYYSQIVNDFQKGDIAEGYSVSREKKESFPLTVTSAQKNPTAFYLCASSILAAGEETQYFGPGTRLLVL.

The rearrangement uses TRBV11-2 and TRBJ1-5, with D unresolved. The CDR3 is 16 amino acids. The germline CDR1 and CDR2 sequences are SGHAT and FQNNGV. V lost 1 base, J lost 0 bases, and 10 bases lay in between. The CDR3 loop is CASSLGAANSNQPQHF. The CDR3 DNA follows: TGTGCCAGCAGCTTAGGGGCAGCTAATAGCAATCAGCCCCAGCATTTT.

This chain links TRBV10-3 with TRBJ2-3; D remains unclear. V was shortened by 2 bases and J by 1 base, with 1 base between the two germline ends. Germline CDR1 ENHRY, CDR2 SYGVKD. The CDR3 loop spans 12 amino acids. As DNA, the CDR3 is TGTGCCATCAGTGAGGGCACAGATACGCAGTATTTT. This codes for CAISEGTDTQYF.

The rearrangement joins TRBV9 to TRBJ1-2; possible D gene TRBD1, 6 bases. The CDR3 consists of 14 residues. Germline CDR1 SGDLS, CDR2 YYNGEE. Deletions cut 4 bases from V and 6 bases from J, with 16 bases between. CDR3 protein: CASSFSGTPDGYTF. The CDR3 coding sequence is TGTGCCAGCAGCTTTTCCGGGACACCCGATGGCTACACCTTC. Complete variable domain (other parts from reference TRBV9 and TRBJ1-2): DSGVTQTPKHLITATGQRVTLRCSPRSGDLSVYWYQQSLDQGLQFLIQYYNGEERAKGNILERFSAQQFPDLHSELNLSSLELGDSALYFCASSFSGTPDGYTFGSGTRLTVV.

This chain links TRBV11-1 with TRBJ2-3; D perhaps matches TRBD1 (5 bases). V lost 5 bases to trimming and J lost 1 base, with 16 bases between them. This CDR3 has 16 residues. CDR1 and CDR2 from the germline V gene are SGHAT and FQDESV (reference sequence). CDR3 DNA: TGTGCCAGCAGCAGGGGTGGTTTTGGTGGCACAGATACGCAGTATTTT. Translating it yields CASSRGGFGGTDTQYF.

DNA of the CDR3: TGCGCCAGCAGACCGACCAGGGGAGGCACAGAGAATTCACCCCTCCACTTT. This gives the protein CASRPTRGGTENSPLHF. The V gene is TRBV5-1, the J gene TRBJ1-6, with D possibly being TRBD1 (6 bases). Germline V gives CDR1 SGHRS, CDR2 YFSETQ. This CDR3 has 17 residues. The germline V and J ends were trimmed by 5 bases and 7 bases, with 22 bases remaining between them.

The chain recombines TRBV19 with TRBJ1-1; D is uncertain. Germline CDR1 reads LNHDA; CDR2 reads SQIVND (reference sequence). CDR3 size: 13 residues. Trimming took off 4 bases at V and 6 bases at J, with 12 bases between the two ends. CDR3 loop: CASSNRLLSEAFF. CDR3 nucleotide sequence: TGTGCCAGTAGTAACCGACTTCTATCTGAAGCTTTCTTT.

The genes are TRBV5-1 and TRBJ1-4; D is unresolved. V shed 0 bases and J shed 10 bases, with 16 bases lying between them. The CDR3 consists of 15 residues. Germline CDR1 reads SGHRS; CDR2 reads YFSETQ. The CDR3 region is CASSLAGNRAGKLFF. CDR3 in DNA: TGCGCCAGCAGCTTGGCTGGCAATCGGGCAGGAAAACTGTTTTTT.

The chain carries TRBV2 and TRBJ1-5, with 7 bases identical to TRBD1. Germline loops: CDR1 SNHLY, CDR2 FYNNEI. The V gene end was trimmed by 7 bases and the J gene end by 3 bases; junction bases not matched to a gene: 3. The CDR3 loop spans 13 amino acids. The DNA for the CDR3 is TGTGCCAGCACCGACAGGGACAATCAGCCCCAGCATTTT. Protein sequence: CASTDRDNQPQHF.

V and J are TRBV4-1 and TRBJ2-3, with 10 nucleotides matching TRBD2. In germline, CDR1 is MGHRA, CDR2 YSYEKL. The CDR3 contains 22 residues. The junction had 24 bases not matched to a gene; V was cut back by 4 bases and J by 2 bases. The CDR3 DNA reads TGCGCCAGCAGCCGAGCTCCCCGTCAAAAGGCAGGACTAGCGGATTCCACAGATACGCAGTATTTT. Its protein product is CASSRAPRQKAGLADSTDTQYF.

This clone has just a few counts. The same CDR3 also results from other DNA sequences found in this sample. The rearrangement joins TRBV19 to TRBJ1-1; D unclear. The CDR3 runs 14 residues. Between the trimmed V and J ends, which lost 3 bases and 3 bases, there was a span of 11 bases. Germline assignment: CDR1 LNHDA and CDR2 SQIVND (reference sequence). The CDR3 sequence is CASSMAWGDTEAFF. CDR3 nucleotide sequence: TGTGCCAGTAGTATGGCGTGGGGAGACACTGAAGCTTTCTTT.

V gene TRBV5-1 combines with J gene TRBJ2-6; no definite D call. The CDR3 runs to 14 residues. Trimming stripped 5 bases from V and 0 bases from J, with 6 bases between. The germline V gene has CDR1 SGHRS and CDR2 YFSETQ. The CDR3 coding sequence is TGCGCCAGCAGTCAGAGCTCTGGGGCCAACGTCCTGACTTTC. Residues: CASSQSSGANVLTF. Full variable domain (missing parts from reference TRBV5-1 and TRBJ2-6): KAGVTQTPRYLIKTRGQQVTLSCSPISGHRSVSWYQQTPGQGLQFLFEYFSETQRNKGNFPGRFSGRQFSNSRSEMNVSTLELGDSALYLCASSQSSGANVLTFGAGSRLTVL.

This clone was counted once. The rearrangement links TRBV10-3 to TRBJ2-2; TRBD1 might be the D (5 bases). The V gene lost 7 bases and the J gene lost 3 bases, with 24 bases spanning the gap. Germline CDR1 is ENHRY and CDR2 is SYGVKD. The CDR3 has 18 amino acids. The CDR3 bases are TGTGCCATCAAAAGGGGCGACGTCAGCGCTGCTTACACCGGGGAGCTGTTTTTT. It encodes CAIKRGDVSAAYTGELFF.

As DNA, the CDR3 is TGTGCCAGCAGTCCGCTGGCGGGAGGGCCGGAGACCCAGTACTTC. Protein: CASSPLAGGPETQYF. The gene calls are TRBV6-2 or TRBV6-3 and TRBJ2-5; 9 bases line up with TRBD2. CDR1 is MNHEY, CDR2 SVGEGT, per germline. The CDR3 contains 15 residues. Germline trimming cut 5 bases from V and 5 bases from J; bases unmatched to any gene: 9.

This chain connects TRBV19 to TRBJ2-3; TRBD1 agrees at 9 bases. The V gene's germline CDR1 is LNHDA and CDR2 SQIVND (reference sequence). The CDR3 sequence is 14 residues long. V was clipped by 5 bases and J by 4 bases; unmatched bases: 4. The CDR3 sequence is CASSRDRVSDTQYF. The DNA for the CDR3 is TGTGCCAGTAGTCGGGACAGGGTTTCAGATACGCAGTATTTT.

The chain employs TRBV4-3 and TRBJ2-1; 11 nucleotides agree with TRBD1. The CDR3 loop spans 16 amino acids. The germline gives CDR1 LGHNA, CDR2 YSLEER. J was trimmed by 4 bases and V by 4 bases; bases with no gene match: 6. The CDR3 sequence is CASSRTGGPRYNEQFF. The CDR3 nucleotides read TGCGCCAGCAGCCGGACAGGGGGCCCTCGGTACAATGAGCAGTTCTTC.

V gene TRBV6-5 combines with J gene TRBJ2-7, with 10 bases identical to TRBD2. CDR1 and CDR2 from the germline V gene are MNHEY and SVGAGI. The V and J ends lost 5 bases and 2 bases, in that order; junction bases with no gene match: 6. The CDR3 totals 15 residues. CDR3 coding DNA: TGTGCCAGCAGTAAGCTAGCGGGGGAGGCCTACGAGCAGTACTTC. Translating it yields CASSKLAGEAYEQYF.

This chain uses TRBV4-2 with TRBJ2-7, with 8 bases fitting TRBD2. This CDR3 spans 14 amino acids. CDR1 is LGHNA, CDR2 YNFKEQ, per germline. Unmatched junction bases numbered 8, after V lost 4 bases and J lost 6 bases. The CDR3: CASSPGLETGEQYF. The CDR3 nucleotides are TGTGCCAGCAGCCCGGGACTAGAAACGGGCGAGCAGTACTTC.

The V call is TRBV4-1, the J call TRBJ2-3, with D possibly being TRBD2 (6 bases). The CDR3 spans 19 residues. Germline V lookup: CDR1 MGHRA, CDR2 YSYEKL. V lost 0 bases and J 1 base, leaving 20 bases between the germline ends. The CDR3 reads CASSQDEGPGLPRTDTQYF. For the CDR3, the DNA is TGCGCCAGCAGCCAAGATGAGGGCCCGGGACTCCCCCGCACAGATACGCAGTATTTT.